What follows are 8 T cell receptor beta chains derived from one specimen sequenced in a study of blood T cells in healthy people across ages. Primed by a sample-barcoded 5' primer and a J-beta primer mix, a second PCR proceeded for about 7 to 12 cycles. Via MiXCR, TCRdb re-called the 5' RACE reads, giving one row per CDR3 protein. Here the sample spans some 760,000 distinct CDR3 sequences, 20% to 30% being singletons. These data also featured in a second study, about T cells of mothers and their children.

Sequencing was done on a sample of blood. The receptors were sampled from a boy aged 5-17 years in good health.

The CDR3 loop reads CASSPRIPREGGYTF. The DNA of the CDR3 is TGTGCCAGCAGTCCTCGGATCCCTCGGGAAGGTGGCTACACCTTC. The rearrangement uses TRBV28 and TRBJ1-2; unclear D gene. The CDR3 loop spans 15 amino acids. V was pared by 5 bases and J by 7 bases, with 20 bases between. CDR1 is MDHEN, CDR2 SYDVKM, per germline.

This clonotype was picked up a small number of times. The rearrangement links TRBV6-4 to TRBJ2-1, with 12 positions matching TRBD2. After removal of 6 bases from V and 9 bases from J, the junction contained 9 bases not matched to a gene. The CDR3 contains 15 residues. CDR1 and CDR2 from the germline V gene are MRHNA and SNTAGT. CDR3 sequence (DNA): TGTGCCAGCAGCCCTAGCGGGGGGGCCGAGGGTGAGCAGTTCTTC. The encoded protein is CASSPSGGAEGEQFF.

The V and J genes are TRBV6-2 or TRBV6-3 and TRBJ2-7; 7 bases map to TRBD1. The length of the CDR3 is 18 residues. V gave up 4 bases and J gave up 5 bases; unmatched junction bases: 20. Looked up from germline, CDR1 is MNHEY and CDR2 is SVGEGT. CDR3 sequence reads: CASSSPRSPPGQPNEQYF. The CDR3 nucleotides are TGTGCCAGCAGTTCCCCTAGGTCGCCACCGGGACAGCCAAACGAGCAGTACTTC.

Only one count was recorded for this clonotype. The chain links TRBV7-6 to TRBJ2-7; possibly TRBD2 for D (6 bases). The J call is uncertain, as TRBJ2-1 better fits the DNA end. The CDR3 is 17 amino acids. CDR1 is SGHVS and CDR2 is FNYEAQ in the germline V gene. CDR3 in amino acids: CASSLAGIGGRINEQFF. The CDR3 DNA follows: TGTGCCAGCAGCTTAGCGGGTATCGGGGGTCGAATTAATGAGCAGTTCTTC.

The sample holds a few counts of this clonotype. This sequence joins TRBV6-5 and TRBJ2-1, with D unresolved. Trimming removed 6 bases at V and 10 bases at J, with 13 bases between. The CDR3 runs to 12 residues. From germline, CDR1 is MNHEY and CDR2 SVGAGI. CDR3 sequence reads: CASSPTRREQFF. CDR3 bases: TGTGCCAGCAGCCCGACCCGAAGGGAGCAGTTCTTC.

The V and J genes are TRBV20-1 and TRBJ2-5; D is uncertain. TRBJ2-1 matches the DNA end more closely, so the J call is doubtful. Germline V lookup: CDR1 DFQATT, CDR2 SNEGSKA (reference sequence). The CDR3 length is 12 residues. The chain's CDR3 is CSARVRVGEQFF. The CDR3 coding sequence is TGCAGTGCTAGAGTACGGGTAGGGGAGCAGTTCTTC.

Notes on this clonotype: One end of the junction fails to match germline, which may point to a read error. CDR3 amino acids: CTSTFSLGGGLETQYF. The CDR3 DNA is TGTACCAGCACCTTCAGCTTAGGAGGGGGGTTAGAGACCCAGTACTTC. This chain connects TRBV7-8 to TRBJ2-5; D is possibly TRBD1 or TRBD2 (6 bases each). The CDR3 loop spans 16 amino acids. Germline V lookup: CDR1 SGHVS, CDR2 FQNEAQ.

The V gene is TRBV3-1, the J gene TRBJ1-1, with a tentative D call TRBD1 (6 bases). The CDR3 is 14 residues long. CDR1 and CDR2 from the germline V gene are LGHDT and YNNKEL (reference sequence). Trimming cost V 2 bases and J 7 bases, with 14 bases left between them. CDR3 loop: CASSQSDRRNEAFF. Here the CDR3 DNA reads TGTGCCAGCAGCCAATCGGACAGACGAAATGAAGCTTTCTTT.